This T cell receptor (beta chain) was sequenced during a study of blood T cell repertoires in COVID-19. About the study: Sources were T cells, B-cell-depleted T cells, or PBMCs; the material itself was cDNA or gDNA.

Profiling relied on immunoSEQ multiplex PCR, and the TCRdb table lists in-frame clones only, not all of them. The table has 80,000 to 85,000 clones, 70% to 90% seen once. This clone was observed a single time. V shed 3 bases, J shed 6 bases, and the junction held 8 bases outside the gene matches. There are 14 residues in the CDR3. Germline V gene data show CDR1 as SGHRS and CDR2 as YFSETQ. The sequence derives from a woman aged 80 or older with acute or convalescent COVID-19. The chain combines TRBV5-1 with TRBJ1-1; 7 positions agree with TRBD1. Sequencing was performed on peripheral blood. CDR3 loop: CASSSTTGRPEAFF. DNA for the CDR3: TGCGCCAGCAGCTCGACGACAGGGCGCCCTGAAGCTTTCTTT.